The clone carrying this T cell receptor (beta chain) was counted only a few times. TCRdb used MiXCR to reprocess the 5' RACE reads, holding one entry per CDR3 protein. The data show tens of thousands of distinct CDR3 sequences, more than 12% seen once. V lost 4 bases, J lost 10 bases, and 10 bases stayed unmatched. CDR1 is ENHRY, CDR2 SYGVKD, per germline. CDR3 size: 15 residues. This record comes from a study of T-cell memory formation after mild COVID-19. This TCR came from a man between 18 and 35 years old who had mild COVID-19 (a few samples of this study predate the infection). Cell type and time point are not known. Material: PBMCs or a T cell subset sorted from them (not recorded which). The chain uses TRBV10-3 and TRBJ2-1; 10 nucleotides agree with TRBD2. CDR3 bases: TGTGCCATCAGTGCGGGGACTAGCGAGGTCACGGAGCAGTTCTTC. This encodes CAISAGTSEVTEQFF.